Sequencing of this T cell receptor beta chain was carried out in a study of shared clonotypes between healthy human individuals. Whole-study results and caveats: Sequencing depth was expected to affect clonotype sharing among donors.

Of note for this clone: Its antigen is still unknown.

V lost 5 bases to trimming and J lost 1 base, with 14 bases between them. CDR1 is SQVTM, CDR2 ANQGSEA, per germline. The CDR3 consists of 14 residues. Measured with immunoSEQ multiplex PCR; TCRdb has only the in-frame clones, and not every one. The sample has some 510,000 clones; about four fifths are singletons. This clonotype was sampled from a woman between 40 and 55 years old in good health. Some clones in this sample may be carry-over from other donors' samples. The V and J genes are TRBV29-1 and TRBJ1-1; D is unresolved. Sequencing was carried out using PBMCs. CDR3 protein: CSVTRGGGNTEAFF. The DNA of the CDR3 is TGCAGCGTTACCCGGGGAGGCGGGAACACTGAAGCTTTCTTT.